This record looks at one T cell receptor beta chain sequence and its context. Its antigen is not identified. Amplification used primers for 54 TRBV and 13 TRBJ segments. Each pre-culture CD4+ sample aimed for fewer than 250,000 T cell genomes at deep resolution. The data were produced by immunoSEQ multiplex PCR, yet TCRdb's version contains in-frame clones alone and is incomplete. The sample holds about 110,000 clones, 80% to 95% seen once. Average purity of the negatively selected CD4+ T cells was approximately 98%. The data stem from a study of T cell repertoires and HLA-DP antigens. General observations from the study: Sorted CD137+ cells had clonality roughly 0.42 against both alloantigens, versus roughly 0.04 pre-culture.

Per the germline V gene, CDR1 is SGHNT and CDR2 is YYREEE (reference sequence). The CDR3 has 15 residues. Germline trimming cut 4 bases from V and 2 bases from J; bases unmatched to any gene: 7. This chain joins TRBV5-4 and TRBJ2-3; 7 bases align to TRBD1. The TCR sequence derives from a woman aged 18-29 years in good health and CMV-seronegative. The sequenced sample consisted of CD4+ T cells from PBMCs. The CDR3 region has the DNA TGTGCCAGCAGCGCGACAGGGATGGTCACAGATACGCAGTATTTT. Its protein is CASSATGMVTDTQYF.